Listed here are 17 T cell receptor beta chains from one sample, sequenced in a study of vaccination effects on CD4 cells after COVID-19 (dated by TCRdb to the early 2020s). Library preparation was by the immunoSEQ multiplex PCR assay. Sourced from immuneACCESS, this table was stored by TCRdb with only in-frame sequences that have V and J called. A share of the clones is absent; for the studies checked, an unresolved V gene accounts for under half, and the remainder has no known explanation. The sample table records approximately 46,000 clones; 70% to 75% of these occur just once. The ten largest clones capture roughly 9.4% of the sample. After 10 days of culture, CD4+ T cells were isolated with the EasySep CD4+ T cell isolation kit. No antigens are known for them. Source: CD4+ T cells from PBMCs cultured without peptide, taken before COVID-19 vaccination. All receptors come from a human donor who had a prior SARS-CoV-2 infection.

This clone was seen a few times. CDR3 residues: CASSLDPGTVAVGELFF. The CDR3 region has the DNA TGCGCCAGCAGCCTGGACCCCGGGACAGTGGCGGTCGGGGAGCTGTTTTTT. This sequence joins TRBV5-1 and TRBJ2-2; 7 bases match TRBD1. The CDR3 is 17 residues long. Germline CDR1 and CDR2: SGHRS and YFSETQ. With V trimmed by 4 bases and J by 7 bases, 16 bases remained unmatched.

CDR3 loop: CASSKGLGGGELFF. CDR3 sequence (DNA): TGTGCCAGCAGTAAGGGTTTAGGTGGCGGGGAGCTGTTTTTT. The chain recombines TRBV11-3 with TRBJ2-2; no firm D call. Deletions cut 6 bases from V and 7 bases from J, with 15 bases between. The CDR3 contains 14 residues. CDR1 is SGHNT, CDR2 YENEEA, per germline. Supplemented by reference TRBV11-3 and TRBJ2-2, the full variable domain reads EAGVVQSPRYKIIEKKQPVAFWCNPISGHNTLYWYLQNLGQGPELLIRYENEEAVDDSQLPKDRFSAERLKGVDSTLKIQPAELGDSAVYLCASSKGLGGGELFFGEGSRLTVL.

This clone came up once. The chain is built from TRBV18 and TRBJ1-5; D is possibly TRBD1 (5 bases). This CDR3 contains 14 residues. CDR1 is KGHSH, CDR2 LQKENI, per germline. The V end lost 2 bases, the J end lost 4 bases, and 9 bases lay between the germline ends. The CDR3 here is CASSPAGENQPQHF. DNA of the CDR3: TGTGCCAGCTCACCAGCGGGGGAGAATCAGCCCCAGCATTTT.

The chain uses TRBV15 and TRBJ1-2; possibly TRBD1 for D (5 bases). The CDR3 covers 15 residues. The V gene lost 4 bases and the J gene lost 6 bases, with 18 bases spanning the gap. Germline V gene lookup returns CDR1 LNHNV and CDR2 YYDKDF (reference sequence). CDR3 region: CATSILSQGVDGYTF. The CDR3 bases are TGTGCCACCAGCATACTCTCTCAGGGTGTTGATGGCTACACCTTC.

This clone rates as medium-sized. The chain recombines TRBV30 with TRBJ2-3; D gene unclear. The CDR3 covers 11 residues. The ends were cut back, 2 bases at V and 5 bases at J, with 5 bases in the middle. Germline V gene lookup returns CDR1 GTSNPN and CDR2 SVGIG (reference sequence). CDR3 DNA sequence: TGTGCCTGGAGTTGGGGAGATACGCAGTATTTT. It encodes CAWSWGDTQYF. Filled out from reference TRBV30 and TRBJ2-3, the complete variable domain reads SQTIHQWPATLVQPVGSPLSLECTVEGTSNPNLYWYRQAAGRGLQLLFYSVGIGQISSEVPQNLSASRPQDRQFILSSKKLLLSDSGFYLCAWSWGDTQYFGPGTRLTVL.

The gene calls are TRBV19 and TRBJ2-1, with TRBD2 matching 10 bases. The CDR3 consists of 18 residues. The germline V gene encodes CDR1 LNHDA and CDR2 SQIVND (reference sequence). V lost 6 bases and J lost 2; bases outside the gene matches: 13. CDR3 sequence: CASSLHIAGGVAYNEQFF. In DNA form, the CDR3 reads TGTGCCAGTAGCCTTCATATAGCGGGAGGAGTAGCCTACAATGAGCAGTTCTTC.

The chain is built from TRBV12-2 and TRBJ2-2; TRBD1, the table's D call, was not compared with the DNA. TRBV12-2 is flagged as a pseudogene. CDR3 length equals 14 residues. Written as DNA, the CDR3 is TGTGCAAGTCGCTTTGGCCAGGTCGACGGGGAGCTGTTTTTT. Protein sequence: CASRFGQVDGELFF.

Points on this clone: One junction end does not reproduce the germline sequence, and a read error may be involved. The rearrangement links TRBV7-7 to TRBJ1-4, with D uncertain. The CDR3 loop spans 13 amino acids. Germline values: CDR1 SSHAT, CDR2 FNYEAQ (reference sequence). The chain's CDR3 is CASSLDSRAKLFF. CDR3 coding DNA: TGTGCTAGCAGCTTAGACTCAAGGGCAAAACTGTTTTTT. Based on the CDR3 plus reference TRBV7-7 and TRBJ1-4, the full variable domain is GAGVSQSPRYKVTKRGQDVTLRCDPISSHATLYWYQQALGQGPEFLTYFNYEAQPDKSGLPSDRFSAERPEGSISTLTIQRTEQRDSAMYRCASSLDSRAKLFFGSGTQLSVL.

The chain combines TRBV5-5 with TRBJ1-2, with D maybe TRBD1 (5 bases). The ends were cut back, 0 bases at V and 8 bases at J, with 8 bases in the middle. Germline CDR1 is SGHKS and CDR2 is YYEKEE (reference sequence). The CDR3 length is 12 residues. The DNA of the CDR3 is TGTGCCAGCAGCTTGGCCGAGGGGGGCTACACCTTC. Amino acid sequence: CASSLAEGGYTF.

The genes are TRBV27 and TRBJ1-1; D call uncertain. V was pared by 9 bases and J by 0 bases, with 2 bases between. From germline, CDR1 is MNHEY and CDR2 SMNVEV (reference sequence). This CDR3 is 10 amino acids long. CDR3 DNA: TGTGCCAGGCTGAACACTGAAGCTTTCTTT. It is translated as CARLNTEAFF.

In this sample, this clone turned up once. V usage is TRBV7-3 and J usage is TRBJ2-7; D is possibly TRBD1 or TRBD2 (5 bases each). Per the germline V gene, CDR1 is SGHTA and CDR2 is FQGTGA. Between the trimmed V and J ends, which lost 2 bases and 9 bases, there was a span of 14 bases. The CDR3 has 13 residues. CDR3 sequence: CASSLRAGAGQYF. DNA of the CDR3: TGTGCCAGCAGCTTACGTGCCGGGGCGGGGCAGTACTTC.

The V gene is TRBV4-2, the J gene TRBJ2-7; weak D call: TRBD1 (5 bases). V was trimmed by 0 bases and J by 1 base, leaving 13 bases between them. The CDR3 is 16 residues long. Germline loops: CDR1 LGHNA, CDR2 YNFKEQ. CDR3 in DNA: TGTGCCAGCAGCCAAGATGGAAATTCAGGGTCCTACGAGCAGTACTTC. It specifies CASSQDGNSGSYEQYF.

The CDR3 region has the DNA TGTGCCAGCAGTTCGGTGGACCAAGAGACCCAGTACTTC. Amino acid sequence: CASSSVDQETQYF. V gene TRBV2 combines with J gene TRBJ2-5; D is undetermined. Trimming took 5 bases from V and 0 from J, leaving 7 bases between them. The CDR3 length is 13 residues. CDR1 SNHLY and CDR2 FYNNEI come from the germline V gene.

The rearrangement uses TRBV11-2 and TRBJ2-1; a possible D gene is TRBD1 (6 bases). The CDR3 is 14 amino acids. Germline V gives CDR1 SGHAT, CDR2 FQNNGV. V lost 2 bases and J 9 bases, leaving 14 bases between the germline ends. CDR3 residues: CASSLWGPSGEQFF. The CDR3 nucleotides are TGTGCCAGCAGCTTATGGGGGCCGTCCGGTGAGCAGTTCTTC.

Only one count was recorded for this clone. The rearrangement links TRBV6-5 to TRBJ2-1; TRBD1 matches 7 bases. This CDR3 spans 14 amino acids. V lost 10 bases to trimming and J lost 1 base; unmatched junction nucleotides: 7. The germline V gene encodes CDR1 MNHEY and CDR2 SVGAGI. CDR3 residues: CATHRGRSYNEQFF. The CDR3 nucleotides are TGTGCCACACACAGGGGACGGTCCTACAATGAGCAGTTCTTC.

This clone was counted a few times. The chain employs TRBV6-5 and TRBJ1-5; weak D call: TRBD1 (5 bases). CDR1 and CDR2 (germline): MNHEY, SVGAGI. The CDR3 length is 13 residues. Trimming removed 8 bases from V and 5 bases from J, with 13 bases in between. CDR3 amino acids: CASAKGTDQPQHF. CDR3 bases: TGTGCCAGCGCAAAAGGGACTGATCAGCCCCAGCATTTT.

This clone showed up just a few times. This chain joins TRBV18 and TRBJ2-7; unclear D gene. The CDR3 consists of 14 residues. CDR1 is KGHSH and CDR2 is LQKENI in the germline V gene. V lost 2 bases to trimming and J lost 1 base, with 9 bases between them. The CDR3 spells CASSPNRESYEQYF. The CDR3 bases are TGTGCCAGCTCACCAAATAGGGAATCCTACGAGCAGTACTTC.